The entry below gives a single T cell receptor beta chain sequence along with its context. There is no known antigen for this receptor. No much larger clone exists at a distance of one base, and base qualities are not known. This sample was taken from a study of blood T cell repertoires in COVID-19 (dated by TCRdb to the early 2020s). In terms of the full investigation: Collaborator samples came from the United States, Italy and Spain and covered acute and convalescent phases of COVID-19. The material from the prospective study consisted of cDNA or gDNA derived from T cells, B-cell-depleted T cells, or PBMCs. Deeply sampled blood TCRbeta repertoires from subjects exposed to, actively infected with, or recovered from COVID-19 were included in the dataset. The repertoires were made available in a free public database intended to serve as a resource for research on the immune response to SARS-CoV-2. Samples came from the ongoing ImmuneRACE study (first 160 participants) plus 1,254 subjects from 6 global collaborators. The sample metadata nearly always contained a de-identified subject ID, COVID-19 status, age in years and sex. HLA class I and class II types, where available, came from metadata supplied by the sample provider rather than from assay-based typing.

From cysteine to phenylalanine, the CDR3 is 13 amino acids long. The only DNA kept is the CDR3, 39 bases in frame from the first base. V is pared back by 0 bases and J by 6 bases, with 9 bases lying between the germline termini. Per the germline V gene, SGHRS is the CDR1 and YFSETQ is the CDR2. TCRbeta CDR3 regions were amplified from genomic DNA using the immunoSEQ Assay, a bias-controlled multiplex PCR. The paper's processing steps were these. The number of nucleated cells in each sample was estimated from the amplification of reference gene primers within the assay. To quantify the absolute abundance of each unique TCRbeta CDR3 rearrangement, sequence reads were collapsed and filtered. For each sample, productive Simpson clonality was calculated by taking the square root of Simpson's diversity index across productive rearrangements. This is the immuneACCESS table as TCRdb keeps it, with only in-frame sequences that have V and J called. A part of the clones is gone; compared with another copy, unresolved V genes explain less than half, and the rest is unexplained. V, J and clone size are those of that table, while D and trimming were read from the DNA. The sample table records 300,000 to 400,000 clones; roughly 85% of these occur just once. Of the sample, roughly 4.2% falls within the top ten clones.

The investigation overall reported the following: Clinical and demographic metadata were provided uncurated, with the amount varying by source and participant.

Participants in the prospective study were enrolled through a virtual design, were aged about 18 to 89 years, and lived in about two dozen United States geographic areas. In the prospective study, participants were assigned to cohorts based on the clinical history participants reported in a screening survey and a study questionnaire. In the prospective study, mobile phlebotomists collected whole blood, serum and a nasopharyngeal or oropharyngeal swab from each participant. Additional blood draws and questionnaires over an approximately two-month period could optionally be provided by prospective study participants. Prospective study blood samples were shipped either frozen or at room temperature before DNA extraction.

The sample comprised PBMCs or T cells enriched from blood (not recorded which). Recombination connected TRBV5-1 to TRBJ1-1; no confident D gene assignment can be made. This TCR derives from a woman aged 40-49 years with acute COVID-19. The nucleotides read TGCGCCAGCAGCTTGGAGCGGATCTCTGAAGCTTTCTTT. It translates as CASSLERISEAFF. Outside the CDR3, residues come from the reference TRBV5-1 and TRBJ1-1 proteins, so the full variable domain is: KAGVTQTPRYLIKTRGQQVTLSCSPISGHRSVSWYQQTPGQGLQFLFEYFSETQRNKGNFPGRFSGRQFSNSRSEMNVSTLELGDSALYLCASSLERISEAFFGQGTRLTVV.